The 26 T cell receptor beta chains reported below all come from one sample, sequenced in a study of molecular identifiers for immune sequencing clone quantification. Via MiXCR, TCRdb re-called the PCR reads, giving one row per CDR3 protein. The data show about 640,000 distinct CDR3 sequences, around 20% seen once. Sequenced: naive CD8+ T cells from blood, with Jurkat cell RNA spiked in. The subset denotes: FACS-sorted CD8+CD4-CCR7+CD45RA+ naive T cells. Source of these receptors: a human donor in good health. Some libraries in this study had Jurkat cell RNA spiked in.

The gene calls are TRBV4-3 and TRBJ1-3; no clear D. Trimming removed 8 bases at V and 2 bases at J, with 16 bases between. Germline loops: CDR1 LGHNA, CDR2 YSLEER. The CDR3 extends over 15 amino acids. DNA of the CDR3: TGCGCCAGCCGTTCTCATTTGATCACTGGAAACACCATATATTTT. It is translated as CASRSHLITGNTIYF.

The sample holds many counts of this clonotype. The J gene is TRBJ1-5, the V gene TRBV7-6, with D hard to call. The CDR3 extends over 15 amino acids. V was pared by 0 bases and J by 5 bases, with 11 bases between. Per the germline V gene, CDR1 is SGHVS and CDR2 is FNYEAQ. The DNA for the CDR3 is TGTGCCAGCAGCTTAGCGTTGGGCAGCCATCAGCCCCAGCATTTT. Translated, it gives CASSLALGSHQPQHF.

Written as DNA, the CDR3 is TGTGCCAGCAGTTCCGCCGAGCCTAGCGGGGACCAAGAGACCCAGTACTTC. It is translated as CASSSAEPSGDQETQYF. The rearrangement links TRBV27 to TRBJ2-5; 9 nucleotides agree with TRBD2. The J segment lost 0 bases and the V segment lost 4 bases, leaving 9 bases of the junction unmatched. Germline CDR1 reads MNHEY; CDR2 reads SMNVEV (reference sequence). This CDR3 contains 17 residues.

This clonotype was counted only a few times. The rearrangement uses TRBV12-3 or TRBV12-4 and TRBJ2-5; the D call may be TRBD1 or TRBD2 (5 bases each). The CDR3 is 15 residues long. Deletions cut 3 bases from V and 5 bases from J, with 16 bases between. CDR3 bases: TGTGCCAGCAGTTTTGTAATGGGGACGCACGAGACCCAGTACTTC. It encodes CASSFVMGTHETQYF.

This clonotype was detected ten times or more. This sequence joins TRBV6-1 and TRBJ1-5; D is possibly TRBD1 (5 bases). The V gene lost 4 bases and the J gene lost 5 bases, with 9 bases spanning the gap. The CDR3 has 13 residues. From germline, CDR1 is MNHNS and CDR2 SASEGT. The CDR3 reads CASSGGTDQPQHF. CDR3 nucleotide sequence: TGTGCCAGCAGTGGCGGGACCGATCAGCCCCAGCATTTT.

The chain recombines TRBV2 with TRBJ1-3; no clear D. V was clipped by 2 bases and J by 2 bases, with 10 bases between them. This CDR3 region has 15 residues. CDR1 and CDR2 (germline): SNHLY, FYNNEI. The CDR3 DNA is TGTGCCAGCAGTGAAACCCCGAGGCCTGGAAACACCATATATTTT. Its translation: CASSETPRPGNTIYF.

This clonotype has at least ten counts. The chain joins TRBV15 to TRBJ2-3; 8 bases match TRBD2. V was clipped by 5 bases and J by 4 bases; unmatched bases: 14. CDR1 is LNHNV, CDR2 YYDKDF, per germline (reference sequence). This CDR3 is 17 amino acids long. This CDR3 is CATSFGSGTRIPDTQYF. CDR3 nucleotide sequence: TGTGCCACCAGCTTTGGAAGCGGGACTAGAATCCCAGATACGCAGTATTTT.

A note on this clonotype: A read error may be the cause here, since a much bigger clone is one base away. The chain is built from TRBV28 and TRBJ2-3; 10 nucleotides agree with TRBD1. Germline-derived CDR1 and CDR2 are MDHEN and SYDVKM. CDR3 length equals 16 residues. The DNA for the CDR3 is TGTGCCAGCAGCCCCCTCGGGACAGGGGTAACAGTTACGCAGTATTTT. Protein sequence: CASSPLGTGVTVTQYF.

Comments on this clonotype: A junction boundary mismatches the germline segment, possibly from a read error. The chain is built from TRBV7-9 and TRBJ2-7, with D tentatively TRBD2 (5 bases). This CDR3 region has 13 residues. Germline CDR1 and CDR2: SEHNR and FQNEAQ (reference sequence). The CDR3: CAGSLGLEYEQYF. Written as DNA, the CDR3 is TGTGCCGGCAGCTTAGGACTGGAATACGAGCAGTACTTC.

For this clonotype: A read error may be the cause here, since a much bigger clone is one base away. This sequence joins TRBV20-1 and TRBJ2-7; D uncertain. This CDR3 spans 12 amino acids. Germline V CDR1 and CDR2: DFQATT, SNEGSKA (reference sequence). The CDR3 DNA reads as TGCAGTGCTAGAACACTCCCCTACGAGCAGCACTTC. Translation gives CSARTLPYEQHF.

This clonotype was seen a few times. V and J are TRBV12-5 and TRBJ1-1, with D maybe TRBD1 (5 bases). Germline CDR1 and CDR2: LGHNT and FRNRAP. The CDR3 sequence is 13 residues long. Trimming shortened V by 7 bases and J by 1 base, and 10 bases separated the two germline ends. The CDR3 loop reads CASAVDRNTEAFF. DNA of the CDR3: TGTGCTAGTGCCGTAGACAGGAACACTGAAGCTTTCTTT.

The chain employs TRBV28 and TRBJ1-2, with TRBD1 matching over 9 bases. Trimming removed 3 bases from V and 2 bases from J; junction bases left unmatched: 4. CDR1 and CDR2 from the germline V gene are MDHEN and SYDVKM. The CDR3 runs to 15 residues. Written as DNA, the CDR3 is TGTGCCAGCAGTTTCGACAGGGGGGGAAACTATGGCTACACCTTC. Translation gives CASSFDRGGNYGYTF.

There are many counts of this clonotype. J is TRBJ2-5 and V is TRBV7-2; D unresolved. CDR3 length equals 14 residues. Germline lookup yields CDR1 SGHTA and CDR2 FQGNSA. Trimming took off 5 bases at V and 3 bases at J, with 13 bases between the two ends. The CDR3 loop reads CASSVLNLEETQYF. The CDR3 DNA reads TGTGCCAGCAGCGTGCTAAACTTAGAAGAGACCCAGTACTTC.

A few counts support this clonotype. The chain employs TRBV20-1 and TRBJ1-1, with D perhaps TRBD1 (5 bases). CDR3 length: 13 residues. Germline CDR1 is DFQATT and CDR2 is SNEGSKA (reference sequence). The germline V and J ends were trimmed by 0 bases and 5 bases, with 10 bases remaining between them. The CDR3, as DNA: TGCAGTGCTAGAGATCTGGGGGAAACTGAAGCTTTCTTT. Protein: CSARDLGETEAFF.

This clonotype was observed a few times. The chain employs TRBV10-3 and TRBJ2-5; TRBD2 is a possible D gene (6 bases). The V and J ends lost 11 bases and 5 bases respectively, with 18 bases between them. CDR3 length: 13 amino acids. Looked up from germline, CDR1 is ENHRY and CDR2 is SYGVKD. CDR3 protein: CAVKTGLQETQYF. The CDR3 DNA sequence: TGTGCCGTCAAAACGGGACTGCAGGAGACCCAGTACTTC.

The table lists this clonotype with a few counts. V is TRBV28 and J is TRBJ1-4; no reliable D call. CDR1 and CDR2 (germline): MDHEN, SYDVKM. The CDR3 runs to 15 residues. V was pared by 3 bases and J by 3 bases, with 11 bases between. The CDR3 nucleotides read TGTGCCAGCAGTTTTTGGCAGAACTCTAATGAAAAACTGTTTTTT. Protein sequence: CASSFWQNSNEKLFF.

At least ten counts were recorded for this clonotype. V gene TRBV7-9 combines with J gene TRBJ1-1; D is unresolved. This CDR3 has 13 amino acids. Per the germline V gene, CDR1 is SEHNR and CDR2 is FQNEAQ (reference sequence). Trimming removed 4 bases at V and 4 bases at J, with 10 bases between. The CDR3 bases are TGTGCCAGCAGCTACGATAGAGGCACTGAAGCTTTCTTT. Amino acid sequence: CASSYDRGTEAFF.

This clonotype came up many times. This sequence joins TRBV24-1 and TRBJ2-3, with D tentatively TRBD1 (6 bases). Deletions cut 0 bases from V and 3 bases from J, with 21 bases between. CDR1 is KGHDR, CDR2 SFDVKD, per germline. The CDR3 is 19 amino acids. The CDR3 region has the DNA TGTGCCACCAGTGATTTGGACCCCTCCAGAGGACAGCCAACAGATACGCAGTATTTT. It encodes CATSDLDPSRGQPTDTQYF.

This clonotype was counted at least ten times. This sequence joins TRBV7-9 and TRBJ2-5, with 11 positions matching TRBD2. The ends lost 5 bases at V and 0 bases at J; junction bases unmatched: 17. The germline gives CDR1 SEHNR, CDR2 FQNEAQ (reference sequence). This CDR3 is 20 amino acids long. The CDR3, as DNA: TGTGCCAGCAGCCCTCATACTAGCGGGAGACCGATTAGCAACCAAGAGACCCAGTACTTC. Encoded protein: CASSPHTSGRPISNQETQYF.

In its sample, this clonotype was seen many times. This sequence joins TRBV30 and TRBJ1-5; TRBD1 agrees at 7 bases. V gave up 0 bases and J gave up 3 bases; unmatched junction bases: 2. Looked up from germline, CDR1 is GTSNPN and CDR2 is SVGIG (reference sequence). This CDR3 has 14 residues. The CDR3: CAWSVQGFNQPQHF. In DNA, the CDR3 is TGTGCCTGGAGTGTACAGGGGTTCAATCAGCCCCAGCATTTT. The whole variable domain, filled in from reference TRBV30 and TRBJ1-5, reads SQTIHQWPATLVQPVGSPLSLECTVEGTSNPNLYWYRQAAGRGLQLLFYSVGIGQISSEVPQNLSASRPQDRQFILSSKKLLLSDSGFYLCAWSVQGFNQPQHFGDGTRLSIL.

A word on this clonotype: A much larger clone differs from this one at a single base, so this may be a read error. The V gene is TRBV4-1, the J gene TRBJ2-7, with D perhaps matching TRBD1 (7 bases). V was shortened by 0 bases and J by 2 bases, with 11 bases between the two germline ends. The CDR3 has 15 amino acids. The germline gives CDR1 MGHRA, CDR2 YSYEKL. The CDR3 sequence: CASSQDRGVAYEQYF. The CDR3, as DNA: TGCGCCAGCAGCCAAGACAGGGGGGTAGCCTACGAGCAGTACTTC.

On this clonotype itself: This clone may be a read error of a much larger clone one base away. This chain links TRBV27 with TRBJ2-7; the D gene is possibly TRBD1 (6 bases). The V gene's germline CDR1 is MNHEY and CDR2 SMNVEV (reference sequence). V was cut by 10 bases and J by 0 bases, with 16 bases left in between. This CDR3 has 14 amino acids. The CDR3 reads CATGDTGYSYEQYF. The CDR3 nucleotides read TGTGCCACCGGGGACACAGGGTACTCCTACGAGCAGTACTTC.

This clonotype was counted ten times or more. This chain joins TRBV29-1 and TRBJ2-2; weak D call: TRBD1 (6 bases). This CDR3 is 16 amino acids long. CDR1 SQVTM and CDR2 ANQGSEA come from the germline V gene. V shed 4 bases and J shed 1 base, with 16 bases lying between them. The CDR3 nucleotides read TGCAGCGTTGTTTTAGGGCGCAGGGGGAACACCGGGGAGCTGTTTTTT. Translated, it gives CSVVLGRRGNTGELFF.

This chain connects TRBV9 to TRBJ2-7; no reliable D call. V lost 0 bases, J lost 3 bases, and 10 bases lay in between. This CDR3 is built from 14 residues. Germline assignment: CDR1 SGDLS and CDR2 YYNGEE. The CDR3 reads CASSVGASLYEQYF. The CDR3 DNA reads as TGTGCCAGCAGCGTAGGGGCATCCCTCTACGAGCAGTACTTC.

This clonotype was detected many times. V and J are TRBV6-1 and TRBJ2-7; TRBD1 is a possible D gene (6 bases). Germline lookup yields CDR1 MNHNS and CDR2 SASEGT. Trimming cost V 2 bases and J 1 base, with 9 bases left between them. The CDR3 covers 14 residues. As DNA, the CDR3 is TGTGCCAGCAGTGAATGGGACAAGTCCTACGAGCAGTACTTC. This translates into CASSEWDKSYEQYF.

This clonotype was found a few times. The chain employs TRBV2 and TRBJ2-1; no definite D call. The CDR3 is 13 amino acids. The germline CDR1 and CDR2 sequences are SNHLY and FYNNEI. Trimming shortened V by 8 bases and J by 1 base, and 9 bases separated the two germline ends. This CDR3 reads CASRAASYNEQFF. CDR3 bases: TGTGCCAGCCGTGCGGCTTCCTACAATGAGCAGTTCTTC.